These T cell receptor beta chains were read from a single sample in a study of monozygotic twins with inflammatory bowel disease. TCRdb re-analyzed the 5' RACE reads; it lists each CDR3 protein once, without DNA. The sample table includes fewer than 200,000 distinct CDR3 sequences. Sample: blood. These TCRs come from a human donor with ulcerative colitis or Crohn's disease, or a healthy co-twin of an affected twin (not recorded which). Each CDR3 is given with its conserved first and last residue. Fields, in order: J gene, V gene, CDR3 protein.

TRBJ1-5,TRBV20-1,CSARDNPAGEDQPQHF
TRBJ1-1,TRBV5-4,CASSPQRGTEAFF
TRBJ2-3,TRBV7-6,CASSIRRDTQYF
TRBJ2-3,TRBV19,CASSTWDGTDTQYF
TRBJ2-2,TRBV7-7,CASSLSGVGELFF
TRBJ2-3,TRBV25-1,CASSGDGGMGDTQYF
TRBJ2-3,TRBV9,CASSIEGGPTDTQYF
TRBJ2-7,TRBV6-2/TRBV6-3,CASSPTSGRTGAHEQYF
TRBJ2-3,TRBV7-9,CASSLGASLTDTQYF
TRBJ2-5,TRBV11-2,CASSLDGGETQYF
TRBJ2-2,TRBV20-1,CSARDLQGRDSYGELFF
TRBJ1-5,TRBV4-3,CASSQGAAVDQPQHF
TRBJ1-1,TRBV5-1,CASSLAGAMNTEAFF
TRBJ2-3,TRBV5-1,CASSLSLARSTDTQYF
TRBJ2-3,TRBV11-2,CASSSLTSGDTQYF